The 18 T cell receptor beta chains below were found in one sample sequenced in a study of shared clonotypes between healthy human individuals. The assay was immunoSEQ multiplex PCR, and TCRdb's table has in-frame clones only and misses some. The sample comprises around 600,000 clones, 98% of which are singletons, and 0.25% to 0.35% rests with the top ten. CD45RO-negative cells were positively selected for CCR7, leaving out terminally differentiated effector memory CD45RA+ cells. The source material was naive CD8+ T cells sorted from blood. Receptor source: a man under 40 in good health.

The chain has TRBV5-1 and TRBJ2-1; tentative D call: TRBD1 (11 bases). CDR1 is SGHRS and CDR2 is YFSETQ in the germline V gene. Trimming removed 5 bases from V and 1 base from J, with 25 bases in between. The CDR3 is 19 amino acids. As DNA, the CDR3 is TGCGCCAGCAGTTGGACAGGGGGCGAAGCGGGAGGGTCCTACAATGAGCAGTTCTTC. Protein product: CASSWTGGEAGGSYNEQFF.

The chain carries TRBV19 and TRBJ2-3; 15 nucleotides match TRBD2. J gave up 1 base and V 5 bases, and 7 bases lay outside the gene matches. CDR1 LNHDA and CDR2 SQIVND come from the germline V gene (reference sequence). This CDR3 has 18 amino acids. The CDR3 DNA reads TGTGCCAGTAGTTCTGGACTAGCGGGAGGGCCACGCACAGATACGCAGTATTTT. Encoded protein: CASSSGLAGGPRTDTQYF.

The genes are TRBV9 and TRBJ2-3; D remains unclear. CDR3 size: 14 residues. V was cut by 0 bases and J by 4 bases, with 9 bases left in between. Germline loops: CDR1 SGDLS, CDR2 YYNGEE. The CDR3 bases are TGTGCCAGCAGCGTAGGGGGATTGGCAGATACGCAGTATTTT. It codes for CASSVGGLADTQYF.

This chain uses TRBV27 with TRBJ2-1; weak D call: TRBD2 (6 bases). V lost 0 bases and J 15 bases, leaving 18 bases between the germline ends. Germline-derived CDR1 and CDR2 are MNHEY and SMNVEV (reference sequence). The CDR3 covers 14 residues. CDR3 in amino acids: CASSLSLFTSPPFF. The CDR3 DNA is TGTGCCAGCAGTTTATCGCTCTTCACTAGCCCCCCGTTCTTC.

This chain joins TRBV27 and TRBJ2-3; tentatively, D is TRBD1 or TRBD2 (5 bases each). Germline V gene sequence: CDR1 MNHEY, CDR2 SMNVEV (reference sequence). This CDR3 has 13 amino acids. The V gene lost 8 bases and the J gene lost 5 bases, with 14 bases spanning the gap. The CDR3 sequence is CASSSGLRDTQYF. Written as DNA, the CDR3 is TGTGCCAGCTCCTCGGGGCTTAGAGATACGCAGTATTTT.

A note on this clone: This CDR3 is also generated by other DNA sequences in the sample. The chain employs TRBV6-5 and TRBJ2-7; 11 bases map to TRBD1. With V trimmed by 6 bases and J by 3 bases, 4 bases remained unmatched. The CDR3 spans 14 residues. CDR1 and CDR2 from the germline V gene are MNHEY and SVGAGI. The chain's CDR3 is CASSEGTGGYEQYF. CDR3 nucleotide sequence: TGTGCCAGCAGCGAAGGGACAGGGGGCTACGAGCAGTACTTC.

The rearrangement uses TRBV28 and TRBJ1-1; 9 bases fit TRBD1. The CDR3 has 13 residues. Germline V lookup: CDR1 MDHEN, CDR2 SYDVKM. V was pared by 4 bases and J by 5 bases, with 2 bases of the junction left unmatched. The DNA for the CDR3 is TGTGCCAGCAGTTACAGGGGGCCGACTGAAGCTTTCTTT. Its translation is CASSYRGPTEAFF.

The V and J genes are TRBV5-1 and TRBJ1-1, with 8 nucleotides matching TRBD1. This CDR3 is built from 16 residues. In germline, CDR1 is SGHRS, CDR2 YFSETQ. V was pared by 4 bases and J by 8 bases, with 16 bases of the junction left unmatched. This CDR3 is CASSPSFRGLRIEAFF. The CDR3 coding sequence is TGCGCCAGCAGCCCTTCTTTCAGGGGGCTACGGATAGAAGCTTTCTTT.

V usage is TRBV7-9 and J usage is TRBJ1-1; D uncertain. CDR3 length: 13 residues. CDR1 and CDR2 from the germline V gene are SEHNR and FQNEAQ (reference sequence). V lost 7 bases, J lost 1 base, and 10 bases lay in between. CDR3 amino acids: CASNYEANTEAFF. The CDR3 DNA follows: TGTGCCAGCAATTATGAAGCGAACACTGAAGCTTTCTTT.

The chain is built from TRBV2 and TRBJ2-7; TRBD1 matches 8 bases. V trimming: 3 bases; J trimming: 4 bases; junction bases outside the gene matches: 5. The CDR3 sequence is 14 residues long. CDR1 is SNHLY, CDR2 FYNNEI, per germline. Here the CDR3 reads CASSDDYRGYEQYF. The CDR3, as DNA: TGTGCCAGCAGTGATGATTACAGGGGGTACGAGCAGTACTTC.

The CDR3 sequence is CASSYRLGGNQPQHF. The DNA for the CDR3 is TGTGCCAGCAGTTATCGACTAGGGGGCAATCAGCCCCAGCATTTT. The chain links TRBV6-5 to TRBJ1-5; D perhaps matches TRBD1 (5 bases). Per germline, CDR1 MNHEY and CDR2 SVGAGI. V was shortened by 3 bases and J by 2 bases, with 11 bases between the two germline ends. The CDR3 is made up of 15 amino acids.

CDR3: CASSQEDGPGMYF. Written as DNA, the CDR3 is TGCGCCAGCAGCCAAGAGGACGGTCCGGGCATGTACTTC. This chain links TRBV4-1 with TRBJ2-7; D is unresolved. The CDR3 loop spans 13 amino acids. CDR1 and CDR2 from the germline V gene are MGHRA and YSYEKL. The V and J ends lost 0 bases and 12 bases respectively, with 15 bases between them.

In this sample, this clone turned up once. The chain employs TRBV11-2 and TRBJ2-7; D tentatively fits TRBD1 or TRBD2 (5 bases each). This CDR3 is 15 amino acids long. Germline V gene sequence: CDR1 SGHAT, CDR2 FQNNGV. The ends were cut back, 5 bases at V and 5 bases at J, with 19 bases in the middle. The DNA of the CDR3 is TGTGCCAGCAGCCGCCACGGTGAGGGGATCCACGAGCAGTACTTC. This encodes CASSRHGEGIHEQYF.

The V and J genes are TRBV5-1 and TRBJ2-5; D is perhaps TRBD1 (6 bases). The CDR3 has 14 amino acids. Trimming stripped 3 bases from V and 5 bases from J, with 14 bases between. Per the germline V gene, CDR1 is SGHRS and CDR2 is YFSETQ. The CDR3 bases are TGCGCCAGCAGCTCCCTGGGGGCCGGCGAGACCCAGTACTTC. Protein sequence: CASSSLGAGETQYF. Looking up the rest from reference TRBV5-1 and TRBJ2-5 gives the full variable domain: KAGVTQTPRYLIKTRGQQVTLSCSPISGHRSVSWYQQTPGQGLQFLFEYFSETQRNKGNFPGRFSGRQFSNSRSEMNVSTLELGDSALYLCASSSLGAGETQYFGPGTRLLVL.

The chain is built from TRBV7-9 and TRBJ2-2, with TRBD2 matching 7 bases. Germline V gene sequence: CDR1 SEHNR, CDR2 FQNEAQ (reference sequence). V lost 5 bases, J lost 3 bases, and 9 bases stayed unmatched. The CDR3 loop spans 16 amino acids. The CDR3 loop reads CASSATLGLHTGELFF. The CDR3 DNA sequence: TGTGCCAGCAGCGCTACCCTGGGACTACACACCGGGGAGCTGTTTTTT.

The chain carries TRBV15 and TRBJ2-3; D remains ambiguous. The CDR3 spans 15 residues. Germline loops: CDR1 LNHNV, CDR2 YYDKDF (reference sequence). Deletions cut 1 base from V and 2 bases from J, with 10 bases between. The CDR3 protein is CATSRGGTDTDTQYF. In DNA, the CDR3 is TGTGCCACCAGCAGAGGAGGCACAGACACAGATACGCAGTATTTT.

The CDR3 is CASSLYATNQPQHF. The CDR3 DNA reads as TGTGCCAGCAGTTTATACGCCACGAATCAGCCCCAGCATTTT. This rearrangement joins TRBV27 to TRBJ1-5; D is undetermined. Trimming stripped 1 base from V and 4 bases from J, with 8 bases between. The germline CDR1 and CDR2 sequences are MNHEY and SMNVEV (reference sequence). The CDR3 totals 14 residues.

The chain links TRBV13 to TRBJ2-7; TRBD1 is a possible D gene (6 bases). CDR3 length equals 14 residues. Germline loops: CDR1 PRHDT, CDR2 FYEKMQ (reference sequence). V was cut by 2 bases and J by 4 bases, with 12 bases left in between. The CDR3 is CASSLTGRGYEQYF. DNA for the CDR3: TGTGCCAGCAGCTTAACAGGGAGAGGGTACGAGCAGTACTTC.